Following are 23 T cell receptor beta chains from one sample sequenced in a study of T cells in Graves' hyperthyroidism and ophthalmopathy. Researchers amplified the TCR beta CDR3 regions from RNA transcripts. When the TCR CDR3 underwent first-round RT-PCR, the HTBI primer set was used. TCRdb reanalysed the multiplex PCR reads using MiXCR and keeps one entry per CDR3 protein. The table lists about 300,000 distinct CDR3 sequences, roughly 20% of them singletons, with about two fifths in the top ten. Input material: blood. The receptors come from a middle-aged man with Graves' ophthalmopathy.

This clonotype was counted many times. The chain joins TRBV12-3 or TRBV12-4 to TRBJ2-2; 12 nucleotides align to TRBD1. V lost 0 bases to trimming and J lost 1 base; unmatched junction nucleotides: 3. The CDR3 totals 18 residues. CDR3 sequence reads: CASSLAGTGGLNTGELFF. CDR3 sequence (DNA): TGTGCCAGCAGTTTAGCTGGGACAGGGGGCTTGAACACCGGGGAGCTGTTTTTT.

This clonotype was seen a few times. The rearrangement joins TRBV15 to TRBJ1-2; D may be TRBD1 (5 bases). This CDR3 is 15 amino acids long. The ends were cut back, 0 bases at V and 4 bases at J, with 12 bases in the middle. Per the germline V gene, CDR1 is LNHNV and CDR2 is YYDKDF (reference sequence). CDR3 residues: CATSRDVRGPYGYTF. CDR3 nucleotides: TGTGCCACCAGCAGAGATGTGAGGGGCCCCTATGGCTACACCTTC.

This clonotype was seen once. One junction end disagrees with the germline gene, perhaps due to a read error. The chain is built from TRBV11-2 and TRBJ1-5, with D perhaps matching TRBD1 (6 bases). The germline gives CDR1 SGHAT, CDR2 FQNNGV. The CDR3 is made up of 14 amino acids. The CDR3 DNA reads TGTGACAGCAGCTTGGACAGTCTCAATCAGCCCCAGCATTTT. Protein product: CDSSLDSLNQPQHF.

Turning to this clonotype: Compared with germline, one end of the junction differs, possibly owing to a read error. J is TRBJ2-7 and V is TRBV9; the D gene is possibly TRBD1 (5 bases). The germline CDR1 and CDR2 sequences are SGDLS and YYNGEE. The CDR3 is 15 residues long. CDR3 sequence reads: CVSAIGANPSYEQYF. The CDR3 nucleotides are TGTGTCAGCGCTATTGGGGCTAATCCTTCCTACGAGCAGTACTTC.

V usage is TRBV28 and J usage is TRBJ1-5; TRBD1 agrees at 7 bases. This CDR3 is built from 16 residues. Germline V gene sequence: CDR1 MDHEN, CDR2 SYDVKM. Trimming took 7 bases from V and 6 from J; bases not matched to a gene: 15. The CDR3 protein is CASTKDRVGPGQPQHF. CDR3 coding DNA: TGTGCCAGCACCAAAGACAGGGTGGGGCCTGGTCAGCCCCAGCATTTT.

This clonotype occurred many times. V gene TRBV2 combines with J gene TRBJ2-3, with 10 nucleotides matching TRBD1. This CDR3 is built from 16 residues. Germline values: CDR1 SNHLY, CDR2 FYNNEI. The J segment lost 7 bases and the V segment lost 6 bases, leaving 13 bases of the junction unmatched. The CDR3 sequence: CASSPLDRGLGNTQYF. CDR3 DNA: TGTGCCAGCAGCCCACTGGACAGGGGGTTGGGAAATACGCAGTATTTT.

The table lists this clonotype with a few counts. V is TRBV7-3 and J is TRBJ2-1, with 11 nucleotides matching TRBD2. Unmatched junction bases numbered 6, after V lost 0 bases and J lost 8 bases. The length of the CDR3 is 16 residues. Germline V gene data show CDR1 as SGHTA and CDR2 as FQGTGA. CDR3 DNA: TGTGCCAGCAGCTTAACGGTAGCGGGAGGGCCTGATGAGCAGTTCTTC. Its protein product is CASSLTVAGGPDEQFF.

This clonotype has a count of ten or more. The V call is TRBV7-3, the J call TRBJ2-1, with 10 bases that match TRBD2. Germline V gives CDR1 SGHTA, CDR2 FQGTGA. The CDR3 is made up of 16 amino acids. V was pared by 7 bases and J by 8 bases, with 14 bases of the junction left unmatched. CDR3 residues: CASTPKAGGLLDEQFF. CDR3 coding DNA: TGTGCCAGCACCCCAAAAGCGGGAGGGCTCCTTGATGAGCAGTTCTTC.

A remark on this clonotype: This may be a read error, as it is one base from a much larger clone. The rearrangement links TRBV5-1 to TRBJ2-5; weak D call: TRBD1 (6 bases). This CDR3 is 13 amino acids long. The V gene lost 7 bases and the J gene lost 4 bases, with 14 bases spanning the gap. Per the germline V gene, CDR1 is SGHRS and CDR2 is YFSETQ. CDR3 sequence reads: CASYGQTLETQYF. CDR3 bases: TGCGCCAGCTATGGACAGACCCTAGAGACCCAGTACTTC.

The V and J genes are TRBV29-1 and TRBJ2-1, with D unresolved. V lost 3 bases to trimming and J lost 9 bases, with 9 bases between them. CDR1 and CDR2 (germline): SQVTM, ANQGSEA. The CDR3 runs 11 residues. Here the CDR3 DNA reads TGCAGCGTTGATGTAGGGATTGAGCAGTTCTTC. As protein: CSVDVGIEQFF.

V is TRBV5-4 and J is TRBJ2-1; 14 nucleotides agree with TRBD2. Germline V CDR1 and CDR2: SGHNT, YYREEE (reference sequence). With 3 bases clipped from V and 6 bases from J, the junction kept 2 bases outside the gene matches. The CDR3 runs to 15 residues. The DNA of the CDR3 is TGTGCCAGCAGCTCGGGACTAGCGGGGGCCAATGAGCAGTTCTTC. The encoded protein is CASSSGLAGANEQFF.

This clonotype was observed a handful of times. The CDR3 nucleotides read TGTGCCAGCACCACTCTTAGGGGGAGACCTAATGAAAAACTGTTTTTT. It yields the protein CASTTLRGRPNEKLFF. The rearrangement joins TRBV11-2 to TRBJ1-4; TRBD1 is a possible D gene (6 bases). CDR1 and CDR2 from the germline V gene are SGHAT and FQNNGV. V lost 7 bases and J lost 3, with 18 bases in between. This CDR3 has 16 residues.

The rearrangement joins TRBV2 to TRBJ2-7, with TRBD1 matching over 9 bases. The CDR3 is 13 amino acids. Trimming removed 5 bases from V and 7 bases from J; junction bases left unmatched: 6. Germline CDR1 and CDR2: SNHLY and FYNNEI. CDR3 region: CASSTGTGLEQYF. Here the CDR3 DNA reads TGTGCCAGCAGTACCGGGACAGGGTTAGAGCAGTACTTC.

This clonotype appeared many times. This sequence joins TRBV12-3 or TRBV12-4 and TRBJ2-2; TRBD1 aligns across 8 bases. V was pared by 2 bases and J by 8 bases, with 7 bases of the junction left unmatched. This CDR3 is 15 amino acids long. DNA for the CDR3: TGTGCCAGCAGTTTATCCGGACAGGGAAGGGGGGAGCTGTTTTTT. Its translation is CASSLSGQGRGELFF.

V is TRBV4-1 and J is TRBJ1-1, with D hard to call. Trimming removed 4 bases at V and 4 bases at J, with 10 bases between. The germline CDR1 and CDR2 sequences are MGHRA and YSYEKL. This CDR3 comprises 13 residues. The CDR3 bases are TGCGCCAGCAGCCGAGAACCGAGCACTGAAGCTTTCTTT. Its protein product is CASSREPSTEAFF.

The V and J genes are TRBV7-9 and TRBJ1-4, with D unclear. The CDR3 has 15 residues. Deletions cut 3 bases from V and 7 bases from J, with 15 bases between. Germline lookup yields CDR1 SEHNR and CDR2 FQNEAQ (reference sequence). The CDR3 here is CASSFFAGGGEKLFF. CDR3 bases: TGTGCCAGCAGCTTTTTCGCAGGAGGTGGTGAAAAACTGTTTTTT.

The rearrangement joins TRBV4-1 to TRBJ1-4; D possibly corresponds to TRBD1 (5 bases). CDR1 and CDR2 (germline): MGHRA, YSYEKL. The CDR3 sequence is 15 residues long. The V gene lost 7 bases and the J gene lost 5 bases, with 17 bases spanning the gap. The CDR3 spells CASNLGGSGNEKLFF. Here the CDR3 DNA reads TGCGCCAGCAACCTTGGGGGGTCAGGAAATGAAAAACTGTTTTTT.

The CDR3 sequence: CASSVEVVENQPQHF. Written as DNA, the CDR3 is TGTGCCAGCAGCGTAGAAGTGGTAGAGAATCAGCCCCAGCATTTT. The chain links TRBV9 to TRBJ1-5, with D hard to call. Trimming cost V 0 bases and J 4 bases, with 11 bases left between them. Per germline, CDR1 SGDLS and CDR2 YYNGEE. The length of the CDR3 is 15 residues.

This clonotype came up many times. This chain links TRBV7-2 with TRBJ2-3; D not resolved. With 4 bases removed from V and 2 bases from J, the gap between germline ends came to 10 bases. Germline lookup yields CDR1 SGHTA and CDR2 FQGNSA. There are 14 residues in the CDR3. Here the CDR3 DNA reads TGTGCCAGCAGCTCCGGGCCGCCCACAGATACGCAGTATTTT. It encodes CASSSGPPTDTQYF.

This clonotype was detected ten times or more. V is TRBV18 and J is TRBJ1-1, with D unclear. The germline CDR1 and CDR2 sequences are KGHSH and LQKENI. Trimming took off 0 bases at V and 5 bases at J, with 19 bases between the two ends. This CDR3 spans 17 amino acids. In DNA, the CDR3 is TGTGCCAGCTCACCACCGTTGAGAGTTTCGGGCAATACTGAAGCTTTCTTT. Translating it yields CASSPPLRVSGNTEAFF.

The chain carries TRBV20-1 and TRBJ1-4; D may be TRBD1 (6 bases). V lost 6 bases and J 3 bases, leaving 14 bases between the germline ends. Germline V gene lookup returns CDR1 DFQATT and CDR2 SNEGSKA (reference sequence). The CDR3 extends over 14 amino acids. In DNA form, the CDR3 reads TGCAGTGCCCAGGGGTACGGGGCTAATGAAAAACTGTTTTTT. The encoded protein is CSAQGYGANEKLFF.

V and J are TRBV28 and TRBJ1-3; the match to TRBD1 covers 7 bases. Trimming took 5 bases from V and 4 from J; bases not matched to a gene: 5. Per the germline V gene, CDR1 is MDHEN and CDR2 is SYDVKM. The CDR3 spans 14 residues. The CDR3 DNA reads TGTGCCAGCAGTCCACAGGGGAAAGGAAACACCATATATTTT. Translation: CASSPQGKGNTIYF.

The chain uses TRBV7-8 and TRBJ2-7, with 9 positions matching TRBD2. Germline CDR1 is SGHVS and CDR2 is FQNEAQ. Trimming removed 5 bases from V and 3 bases from J; junction bases left unmatched: 14. The CDR3 length is 17 residues. Written as DNA, the CDR3 is TGTGCCAGCAGCCCTACGAGGGGCGGGAGGGCCCTCTACGAGCAGTACTTC. Its translation is CASSPTRGGRALYEQYF. The full variable domain, completed using reference TRBV7-8 and TRBJ2-7, is GAGVSQSPRYKVAKRGQDVALRCDPISGHVSLFWYQQALGQGPEFLTYFQNEAQLDKSGLPSDRFFAERPEGSVSTLKIQRTQQEDSAVYLCASSPTRGGRALYEQYFGPGTRLTVT.